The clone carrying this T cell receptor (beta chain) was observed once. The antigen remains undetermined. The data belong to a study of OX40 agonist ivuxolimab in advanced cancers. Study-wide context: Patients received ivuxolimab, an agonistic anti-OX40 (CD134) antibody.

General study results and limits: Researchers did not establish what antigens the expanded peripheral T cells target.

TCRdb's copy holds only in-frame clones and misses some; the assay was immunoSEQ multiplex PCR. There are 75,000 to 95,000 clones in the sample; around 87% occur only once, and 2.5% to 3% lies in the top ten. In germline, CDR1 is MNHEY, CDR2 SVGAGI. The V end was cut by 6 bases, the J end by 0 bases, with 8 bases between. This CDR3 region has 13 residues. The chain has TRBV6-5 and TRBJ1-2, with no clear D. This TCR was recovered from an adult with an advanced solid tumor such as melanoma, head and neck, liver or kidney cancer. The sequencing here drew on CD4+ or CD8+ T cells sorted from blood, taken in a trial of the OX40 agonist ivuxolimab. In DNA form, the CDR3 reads TGTGCCAGCAGACCAAGCCCTAACTATGGCTACACCTTC. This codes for CASRPSPNYGYTF.